This T cell receptor (beta chain) is from a study of T cell responses to AZD1222 COVID-19 vaccine. Study findings and constraints: The study identified only six AZD1222 recipients as seropositive at baseline. Mapped onto spike, vaccine-associated CD4 TCRs spanned it and were dominant at 160-218 and 743-854. After the peak T cell response, and only then, were repertoires sampled.

This CDR3 spans 15 amino acids. Losses at the gene ends were 4 bases for V and 3 bases for J; bases not matched to a gene: 8. Germline CDR1 KGHSH, CDR2 LQKENI. Points on this clone: Its antigen is not known.

Produced via immunoSEQ multiplex PCR; TCRdb's table is partial and in-frame only. Of 100,000 to 150,000 clones in the sample, approximately 90% were seen once. The receptor comes from an adult in good health. The chain is built from TRBV18 and TRBJ1-2; TRBD1 matches at 7 bases. The source material was peripheral blood, sampled on day 0 of AZD1222 vaccination. The CDR3, as DNA: TGTGCCAGCTCACAGCTAGACAGGGCGGACTATGGCTACACCTTC. This encodes CASSQLDRADYGYTF.